The clone carrying this TCR beta chain was seen only a few times. Its antigen is not identified. V was pared by 3 bases and J by 4 bases, with 15 bases between. This CDR3 contains 15 residues. The germline V gene has CDR1 MNHEY and CDR2 SMNVEV (reference sequence). These data originate in a study of T cell repertoires in cytomegalovirus infection. Across the whole study: Shared public TCR beta signatures pointed to both CMV infection and a matching HLA type.

Study results and caveats: Summed frequency of public TCR beta families distinguished CMV carriers with the relevant HLA. The ex vivo response showed dominance by HLA-C-restricted CMV-specific TCR beta clonotypes.

Each CDR3 protein gets one entry after TCRdb re-called the reads with MiXCR. The sample records more than 500,000 distinct CDR3 sequences, about 15% being singletons. The sequence came from a human donor in good health (CMV status not recorded). Some clones in this sample may be carry-over from other donors' samples. The J gene is TRBJ2-5, the V gene TRBV27, with TRBD2 as a possible D gene (6 bases). The sequencing input was CD8+ T cells from PBMCs. Here the CDR3 DNA reads TGTGCCAGCAGTTTGTCCCACAGACTAGGAGAGACCCAGTACTTC. This translates into CASSLSHRLGETQYF.